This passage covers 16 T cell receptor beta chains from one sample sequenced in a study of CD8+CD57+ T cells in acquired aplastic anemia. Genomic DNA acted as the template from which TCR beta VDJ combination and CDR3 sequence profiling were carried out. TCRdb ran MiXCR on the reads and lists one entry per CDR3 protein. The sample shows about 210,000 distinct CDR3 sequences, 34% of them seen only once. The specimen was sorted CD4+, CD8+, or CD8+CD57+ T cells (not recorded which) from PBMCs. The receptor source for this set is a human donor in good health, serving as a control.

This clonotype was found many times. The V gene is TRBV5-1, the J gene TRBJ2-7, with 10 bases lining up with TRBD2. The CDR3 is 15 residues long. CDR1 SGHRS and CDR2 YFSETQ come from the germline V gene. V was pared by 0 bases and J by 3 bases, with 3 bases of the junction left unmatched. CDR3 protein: CASSLVLAGVYEQYF. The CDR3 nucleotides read TGCGCCAGCAGCTTGGTTCTAGCGGGAGTCTACGAGCAGTACTTC.

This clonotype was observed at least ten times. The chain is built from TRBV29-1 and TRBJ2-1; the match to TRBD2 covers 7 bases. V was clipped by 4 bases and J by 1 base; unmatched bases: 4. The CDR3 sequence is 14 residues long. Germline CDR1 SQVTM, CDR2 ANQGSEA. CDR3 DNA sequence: TGCAGCGTTGTACTAGCGACATCCTACAATGAGCAGTTCTTC. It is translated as CSVVLATSYNEQFF.

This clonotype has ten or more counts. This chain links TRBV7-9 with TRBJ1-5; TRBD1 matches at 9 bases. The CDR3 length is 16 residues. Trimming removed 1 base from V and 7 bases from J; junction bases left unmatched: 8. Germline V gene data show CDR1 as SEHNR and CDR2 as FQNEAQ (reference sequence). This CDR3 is CASSLGGQGARQPQHF. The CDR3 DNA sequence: TGTGCCAGCAGCTTAGGGGGACAGGGTGCGCGGCAGCCCCAGCATTTT.

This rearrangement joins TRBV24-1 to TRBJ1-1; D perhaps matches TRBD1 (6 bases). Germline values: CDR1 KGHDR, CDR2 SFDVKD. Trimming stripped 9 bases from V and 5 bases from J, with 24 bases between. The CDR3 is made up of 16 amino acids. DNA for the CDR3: TGTGCCACCGACAACCGGGACAAACAAAGGAAAACTGAAGCTTTCTTT. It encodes CATDNRDKQRKTEAFF.

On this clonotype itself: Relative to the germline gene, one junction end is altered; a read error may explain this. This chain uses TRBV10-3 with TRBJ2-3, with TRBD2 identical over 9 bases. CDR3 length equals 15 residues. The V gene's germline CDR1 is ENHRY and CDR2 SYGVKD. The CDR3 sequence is CASSRAGGVTDTQYF. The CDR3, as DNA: TGTGCCAGCAGTCGGGCGGGAGGGGTTACAGATACGCAGTATTTT.

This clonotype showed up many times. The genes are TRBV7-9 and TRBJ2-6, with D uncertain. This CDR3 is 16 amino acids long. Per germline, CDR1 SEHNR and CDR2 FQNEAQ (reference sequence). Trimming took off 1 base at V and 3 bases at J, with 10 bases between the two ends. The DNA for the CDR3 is TGTGCCAGCAGCTTAGTTGGGGTAGGTGGGGCCAACGTCCTGACTTTC. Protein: CASSLVGVGGANVLTF.

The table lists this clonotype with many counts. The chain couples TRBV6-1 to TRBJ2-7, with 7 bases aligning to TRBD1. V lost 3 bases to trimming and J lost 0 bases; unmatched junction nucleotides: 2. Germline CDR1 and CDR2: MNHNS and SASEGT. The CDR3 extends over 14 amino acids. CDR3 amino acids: CASSETGSSYEQYF. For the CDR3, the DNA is TGTGCCAGCAGTGAGACAGGGAGCTCCTACGAGCAGTACTTC.

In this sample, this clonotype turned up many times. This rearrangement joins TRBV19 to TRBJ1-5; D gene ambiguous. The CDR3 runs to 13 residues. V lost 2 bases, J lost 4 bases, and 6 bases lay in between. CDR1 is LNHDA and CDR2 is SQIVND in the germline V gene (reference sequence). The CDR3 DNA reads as TGTGCCAGTAGTATAAGTGGGAATCAGCCCCAGCATTTT. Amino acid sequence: CASSISGNQPQHF.

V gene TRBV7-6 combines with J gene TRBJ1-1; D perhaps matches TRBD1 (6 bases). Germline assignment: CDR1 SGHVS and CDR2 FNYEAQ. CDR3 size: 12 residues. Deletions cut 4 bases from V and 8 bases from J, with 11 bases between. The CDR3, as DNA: TGTGCCAGCAGCTCGGGGGCAAGCGAAGCTTTCTTT. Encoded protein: CASSSGASEAFF.

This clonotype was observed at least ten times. The CDR3 loop reads CASSLHTGSYGYTF. CDR3 DNA: TGTGCCAGCAGTTTACATACAGGGTCGTATGGCTACACCTTC. The V gene is TRBV12-3 or TRBV12-4, the J gene TRBJ1-2, with a tentative D call TRBD1 (6 bases). The CDR3 length is 14 residues. Trimming left V 2 bases short and J 5 bases short, with 12 bases between.

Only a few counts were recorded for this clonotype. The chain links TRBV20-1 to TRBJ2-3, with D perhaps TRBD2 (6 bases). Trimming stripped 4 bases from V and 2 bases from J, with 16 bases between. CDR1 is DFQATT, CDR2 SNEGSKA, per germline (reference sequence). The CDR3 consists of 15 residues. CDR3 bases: TGCAGTGCTATTGGCGGGAACTCCATCACAGATACGCAGTATTTT. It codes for CSAIGGNSITDTQYF.

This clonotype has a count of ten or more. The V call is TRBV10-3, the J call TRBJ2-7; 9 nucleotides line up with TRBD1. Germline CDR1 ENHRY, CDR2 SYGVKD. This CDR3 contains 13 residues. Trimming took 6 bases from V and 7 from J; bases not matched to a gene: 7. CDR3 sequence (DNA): TGTGCCATCAGGACCACAGGGGGCGGTGAGCAGTACTTC. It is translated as CAIRTTGGGEQYF.

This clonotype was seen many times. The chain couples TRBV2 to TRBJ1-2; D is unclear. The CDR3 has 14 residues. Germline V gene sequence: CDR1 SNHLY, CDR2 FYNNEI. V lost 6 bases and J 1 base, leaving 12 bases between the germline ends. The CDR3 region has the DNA TGTGCCAGCAGCGGCTTGAGTTATAACTATGGCTACACCTTC. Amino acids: CASSGLSYNYGYTF.

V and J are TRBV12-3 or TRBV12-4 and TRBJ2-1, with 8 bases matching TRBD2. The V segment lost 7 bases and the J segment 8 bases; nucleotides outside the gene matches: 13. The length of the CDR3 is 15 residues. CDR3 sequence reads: CASTATSGLRDEQFF. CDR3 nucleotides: TGTGCCAGCACCGCAACTAGCGGCCTCCGGGATGAGCAGTTCTTC.

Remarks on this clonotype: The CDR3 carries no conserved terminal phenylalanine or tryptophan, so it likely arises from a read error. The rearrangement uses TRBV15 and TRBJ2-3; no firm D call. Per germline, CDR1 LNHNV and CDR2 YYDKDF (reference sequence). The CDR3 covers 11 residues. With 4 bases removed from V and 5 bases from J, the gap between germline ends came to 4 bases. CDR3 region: CATSTLDTQYL. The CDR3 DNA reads TGTGCCACCAGCACCTTAGATACGCAGTATCTT.

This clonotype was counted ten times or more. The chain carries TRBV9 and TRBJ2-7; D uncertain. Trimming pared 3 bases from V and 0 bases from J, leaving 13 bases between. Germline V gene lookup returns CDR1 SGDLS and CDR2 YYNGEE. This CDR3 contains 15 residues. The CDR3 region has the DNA TGTGCCAGCAGCGCGGACCCCTACTTCTCCTACGAGCAGTACTTC. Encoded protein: CASSADPYFSYEQYF.